Sequencing of this T cell receptor (beta chain) was carried out in a study of beta chain features in type 1 diabetes. Study-wide results and limits: When Type 1 diabetes patients were examined, their TCRB CDR3s proved moderately but significantly shorter in all four CD4+ subsets. Whether HLA type influences TCRB rearrangement remained unresolved here. Naive, central memory and regulatory TCRB repertoires appeared more similar among patients than healthy donors.

This clone was detected a few times. Its antigen remains unidentified. As every portion of the isolated RNA was reverse transcribed, the sequencing read expressed TCRB transcripts. Approximately 3.6 million reads were obtained on average from naive, central memory and regulatory T cell samples. Using immunoSEQ multiplex PCR, the repertoire was profiled, and TCRdb retains in-frame clones only, with some absent. The data hold a few hundred thousand clones, with 15% observed a single time. Naive, central memory, regulatory and stem cell-like memory cells within the CD4+ compartment were sorted using CD45RO/CCR7/CD25/CD127/CD95/CD27. Sequencing was done on a sample of naive CD4+ T cells from blood. This clonotype was sampled from a man in his late teens or twenties with type 1 diabetes.

In nucleotides, the CDR3 is TGTGCCAGTAGACCGTCCGGGATAAATGAGCAGTTCTTC. Its protein product is CASRPSGINEQFF. V is TRBV19 and J is TRBJ2-1, with TRBD2 as a possible D gene (5 bases). The CDR3 loop spans 13 amino acids. Per the germline V gene, CDR1 is LNHDA and CDR2 is SQIVND (reference sequence). Trimming left V 6 bases short and J 7 bases short, with 13 bases between.